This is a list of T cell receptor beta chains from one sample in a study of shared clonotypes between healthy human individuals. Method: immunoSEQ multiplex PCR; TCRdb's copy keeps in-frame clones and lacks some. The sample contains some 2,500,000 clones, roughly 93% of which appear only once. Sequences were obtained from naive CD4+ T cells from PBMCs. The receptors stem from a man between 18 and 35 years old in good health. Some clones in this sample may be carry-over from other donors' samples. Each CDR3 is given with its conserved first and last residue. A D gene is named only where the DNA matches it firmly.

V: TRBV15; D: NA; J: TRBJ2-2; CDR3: CATSNLLAAGYTGELFF
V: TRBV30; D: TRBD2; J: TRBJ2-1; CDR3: CAWMLAGNYNEQFF
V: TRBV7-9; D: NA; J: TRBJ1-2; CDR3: CASSLPYYGYTF
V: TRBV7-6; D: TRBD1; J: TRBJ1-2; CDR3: CASSVYRGQGGYTF
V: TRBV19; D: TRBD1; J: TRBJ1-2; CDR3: CASSTGDSEQFYGYTF
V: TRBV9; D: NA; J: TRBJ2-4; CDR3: CASSVAPALGNIQYF
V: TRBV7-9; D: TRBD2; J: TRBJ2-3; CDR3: CASSSPSGRGTDTQYF
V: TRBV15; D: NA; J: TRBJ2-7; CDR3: CATSRDGTGYEQYF
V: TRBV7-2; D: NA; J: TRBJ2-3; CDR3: CASSLGGSDTQYF
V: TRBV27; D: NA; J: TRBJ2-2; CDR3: CASSLGYFSGELFF
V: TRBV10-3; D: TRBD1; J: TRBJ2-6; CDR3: CAISPGQGAGSGANVLTF
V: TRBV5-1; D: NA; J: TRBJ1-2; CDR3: CASSLVAGSAVGYTF
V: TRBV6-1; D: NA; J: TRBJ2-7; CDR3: CASSVAGTYEQYF
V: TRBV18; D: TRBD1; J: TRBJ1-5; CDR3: CASSPGQGGQPQHF
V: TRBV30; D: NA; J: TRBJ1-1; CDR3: CAWNQGNTEAFF
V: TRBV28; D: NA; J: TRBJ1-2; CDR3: CASSLGHDGYTF
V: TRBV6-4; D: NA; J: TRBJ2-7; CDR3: CARDRSQVSYEQYF
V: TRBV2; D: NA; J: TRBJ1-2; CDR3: CASSANRVPNYGYTF
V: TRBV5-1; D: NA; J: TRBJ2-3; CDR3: CASSLSRRALGTDTQYF
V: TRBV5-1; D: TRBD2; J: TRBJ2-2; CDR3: CASSGLAGVAGELFF
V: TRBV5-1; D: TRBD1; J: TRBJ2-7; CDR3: CASSFSGTGKGEQYF
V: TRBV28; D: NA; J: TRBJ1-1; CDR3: CASSSSTEAFF
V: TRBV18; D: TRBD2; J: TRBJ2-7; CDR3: CASSPTPGLAGPPVGEQYF
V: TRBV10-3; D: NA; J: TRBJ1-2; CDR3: CAISESVPYGYTF
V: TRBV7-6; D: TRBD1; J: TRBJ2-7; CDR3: CASSLDDRDEQYF
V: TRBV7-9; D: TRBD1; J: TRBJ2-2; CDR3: CASSSRTGETGELFF
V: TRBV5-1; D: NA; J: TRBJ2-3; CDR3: CASTAEGRTDTQYF
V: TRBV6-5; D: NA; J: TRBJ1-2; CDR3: CASRRTDPRGGYTF
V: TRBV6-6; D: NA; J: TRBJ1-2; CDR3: CASIPGWAANYGYTF
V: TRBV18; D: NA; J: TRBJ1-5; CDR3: CASSPSWGRGNQPQHF
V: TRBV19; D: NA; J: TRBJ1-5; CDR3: CASSLQGRHPQHF
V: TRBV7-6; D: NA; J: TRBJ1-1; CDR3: CASSLAGGFTEAFF
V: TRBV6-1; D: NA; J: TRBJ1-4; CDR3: CASSSLGREKLFF
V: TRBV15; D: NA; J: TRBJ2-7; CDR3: CATSRGLADSSYEQYF
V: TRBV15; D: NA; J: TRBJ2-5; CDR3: CATSREQGTRGAQYF
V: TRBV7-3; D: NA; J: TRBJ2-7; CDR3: CAWYRFPYEQYF
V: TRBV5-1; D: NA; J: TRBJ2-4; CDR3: CASSLGEAKNIQYF
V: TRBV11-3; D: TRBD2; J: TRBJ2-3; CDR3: CASSPGGSDTQYF
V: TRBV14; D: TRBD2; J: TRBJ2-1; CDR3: CASSQLGRDEQFF
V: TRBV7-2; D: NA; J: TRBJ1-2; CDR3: CASSLASGSSYGYTF
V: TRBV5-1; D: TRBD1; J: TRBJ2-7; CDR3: CASSSQGASYEQYF
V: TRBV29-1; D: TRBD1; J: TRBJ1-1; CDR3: CSALGQGGTEAFF
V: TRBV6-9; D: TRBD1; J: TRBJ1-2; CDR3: CASRGQGGYTF
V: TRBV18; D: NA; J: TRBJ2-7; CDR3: CASSPLGAGNNYEQYF
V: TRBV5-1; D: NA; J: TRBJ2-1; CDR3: CASSLASGFSYNEQFF
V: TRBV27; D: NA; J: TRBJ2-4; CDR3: CASRADLAKNIQYF
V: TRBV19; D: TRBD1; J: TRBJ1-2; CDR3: CASSIGGGGYGYTF
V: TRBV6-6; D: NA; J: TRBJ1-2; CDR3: CASSPPGGRPNYGYTF
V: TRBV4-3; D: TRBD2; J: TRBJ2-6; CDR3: CASSQPYSGRSGANVLTF
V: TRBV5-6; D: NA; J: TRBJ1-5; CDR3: CASSLVGQNQPQHF
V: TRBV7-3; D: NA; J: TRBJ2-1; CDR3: CASSLSFGEYNEQFF
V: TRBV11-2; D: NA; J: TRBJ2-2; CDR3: CASSSTRVGTGELFF
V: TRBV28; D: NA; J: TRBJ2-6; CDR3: CASKEGPGANVLTF
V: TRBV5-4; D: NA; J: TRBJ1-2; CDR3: CASTPSGGYGYTF
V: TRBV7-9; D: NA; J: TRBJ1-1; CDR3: CASSLFFPMNTEAFF